This T cell receptor beta chain was retrieved from a study of T cells in Graves' hyperthyroidism and ophthalmopathy. Trimming took 5 bases from V and 0 from J, leaving 9 bases between them. This CDR3 contains 14 residues. Germline CDR1 and CDR2: SNHLY and FYNNEI. This clonotype was picked up many times. Its target is unknown. The study's findings and limits: The authors' 13 V-J model separated ophthalmopathy from stable hyperthyroidism. A median 6.5 months before onset, the model predicted ophthalmopathy.

Patients showing uncontrolled infection, other autoimmune disease, pregnancy or lactation were ineligible. The study based diagnoses on clinical symptoms, serum thyroxine and TRAb, thyroid ultrasound and orbital computed tomography. RNA transcripts were the template for amplifying TCR beta CDR3 regions. A first-round RT-PCR of the TCR CDR3 used the HTBI primer set. A single record per CDR3 protein comes from TCRdb applying MiXCR to the multiplex PCR reads. The data contain 300,000 to 400,000 distinct CDR3 sequences, around a fifth of them singletons. This chain joins TRBV2 and TRBJ2-3; D might be TRBD2 (6 bases). The sequence came from a woman aged 45 to 65 with Graves' hyperthyroidism. Material: blood. CDR3 region: CASSTRGSTDTQYF. Written as DNA, the CDR3 is TGTGCCAGCAGTACGCGGGGAAGCACAGATACGCAGTATTTT.